A selection of T cell receptor beta chains follows, all from one sample in a study of post-analysis software for immune sequencing data. Each CDR3 protein is one row after TCRdb ran MiXCR on the PCR reads. There are roughly 540,000 distinct CDR3 sequences in the sample; 30% to 40% occur only once, and 4.5% to 7.5% lies in the top ten. The sequencing input was blood. Receptor source: a girl younger than 18 with multiple sclerosis. The conserved cysteine and the conserved F or W are not part of the CDR3 here. The order of the fields is CDR3 protein, V gene.

CDR3aa: ATSAPPNYGYT
v_gene: TRBV24-1

CDR3aa: ASSIQRGQETQY
v_gene: TRBV19

CDR3aa: ASSFDRLNSPLH
v_gene: TRBV12-3/TRBV12-4

CDR3aa: ASSYGTGRGPNNSPLH
v_gene: TRBV12-3/TRBV12-4

CDR3aa: ASSGGVPHEQY
v_gene: TRBV27

CDR3aa: SARKGAREKLF
v_gene: TRBV20-1

CDR3aa: ASSPRTGVGEQF
v_gene: TRBV7-3

CDR3aa: ASSVGGARQTQY
v_gene: TRBV9

CDR3aa: SVEGTGWWTEAF
v_gene: TRBV29-1

CDR3aa: ASSQSARYGYT
v_gene: TRBV3-1

CDR3aa: ASSLEWAGNSPLH
v_gene: TRBV7-8

CDR3aa: SALAGGPRETQY
v_gene: TRBV20-1

CDR3aa: ASTRELDTQY
v_gene: TRBV2

CDR3aa: ASSLSGGRQETQY
v_gene: TRBV7-3

CDR3aa: ASSLPLAPGTEAF
v_gene: TRBV28

CDR3aa: ASSFDGSYGYT
v_gene: TRBV5-1

CDR3aa: ATSGIGGEETQY
v_gene: TRBV15

CDR3aa: SANPGRNYGYT
v_gene: TRBV20-1

CDR3aa: ASSEDPIGRGYT
v_gene: TRBV25-1

CDR3aa: AIQGAGEAF
v_gene: TRBV10-3

CDR3aa: SAAGTVQETQY
v_gene: TRBV20-1

CDR3aa: SARGAGLGGGETQY
v_gene: TRBV20-1

CDR3aa: SAAGGQGSLEAF
v_gene: TRBV29-1

CDR3aa: ASSLTQVNNEQF
v_gene: TRBV12-3/TRBV12-4

CDR3aa: ASSVPPF
v_gene: TRBV6-1

CDR3aa: ASSLGGAYGLAGGTSTDTQY
v_gene: TRBV5-6

CDR3aa: ASSGRRRQLYNEQF
v_gene: TRBV6-1

CDR3aa: ASRKQRGQETQY
v_gene: TRBV6-6

CDR3aa: ASSQSIYEQY
v_gene: TRBV3-1

CDR3aa: SARAAGGLVQY
v_gene: TRBV20-1

CDR3aa: SAEKTGRGPDTQY
v_gene: TRBV20-1

CDR3aa: ASSSPSWGANEQF
v_gene: TRBV12-3/TRBV12-4

CDR3aa: SARDRDRGFTEAF
v_gene: TRBV20-1

CDR3aa: AGSPTAAYYEQY
v_gene: TRBV5-1

CDR3aa: ASSQVLLAGGLDIQY
v_gene: TRBV4-1

CDR3aa: ASSLLVSYEQY
v_gene: TRBV7-2

CDR3aa: ASSFGSGTRNEQF
v_gene: TRBV11-2

CDR3aa: ATSRPSTGNTEAF
v_gene: TRBV15

CDR3aa: ASSPPGTTYNERF
v_gene: TRBV12-3/TRBV12-4

CDR3aa: ASSQAPGMGNSPLH
v_gene: TRBV4-2

CDR3aa: SVEEVGAGEDYGYT
v_gene: TRBV29-1

CDR3aa: SAAPGLGRYEQY
v_gene: TRBV20-1

CDR3aa: SVYRDRENTEAF
v_gene: TRBV29-1

CDR3aa: ASSYPRSTGELF
v_gene: TRBV6-6

CDR3aa: AISVVMNTEAF
v_gene: TRBV10-3

CDR3aa: ASSEVGYTDTQY
v_gene: TRBV6-4

CDR3aa: ASSQDVYRGLTEAF
v_gene: TRBV4-2

CDR3aa: ASSTTPGTTYNEQF
v_gene: TRBV5-1

CDR3aa: ASSSTGTGRGTQY
v_gene: TRBV5-4

CDR3aa: ASTVTGWGNTEAF
v_gene: TRBV4-1

CDR3aa: ASSPPGSREKLF
v_gene: TRBV12-3/TRBV12-4

CDR3aa: SAPSTGDSGANVRT
v_gene: TRBV29-1

CDR3aa: ASSQEAMTQY
v_gene: TRBV4-1

CDR3aa: ATSPRRYNEQF
v_gene: TRBV15

CDR3aa: ASSLGQDLSYEQY
v_gene: TRBV7-9